The 22 T cell receptor beta chains presented below share a single source sample, sequenced in a study of identical twins (dated by TCRdb to between 2015 and 2016). Libraries came from 5' RACE. The instrument given in TCRdb is Illumina HiSeq 2000. TCRdb reran the public reads through fastp at Q25 and MiXCR, keeping productive beta chains. Rows with one shared CDR3 protein collapse into an entry with the most common genes and DNA. The sample has 650,000 to 750,000 distinct CDR3 sequences on record, approximately 21% of them singletons. The ten largest clones capture 4% to 5.5% of the sample. These records were also assigned to another study, of T cells expressing NK-cell markers.

Specimen: PBMCs. These receptors were collected from a woman aged 18-29 years in good health.

This clonotype has just a few counts. The chain uses TRBV5-1 and TRBJ2-5, with no clear D. V dropped 0 bases and J dropped 3 bases, with 9 bases sitting between them. This CDR3 spans 14 amino acids. The V gene's germline CDR1 is SGHRS and CDR2 YFSETQ. The CDR3 region is CASSLANREETQYF. CDR3 nucleotide sequence: TGCGCCAGCAGCTTGGCCAACAGAGAAGAGACCCAGTACTTC.

V gene TRBV6-5 combines with J gene TRBJ2-1, with 7 bases matching TRBD1. CDR1 and CDR2 from the germline V gene are MNHEY and SVGAGI. The CDR3 loop spans 12 amino acids. The J segment lost 8 bases and the V segment lost 11 bases, leaving 9 bases of the junction unmatched. CDR3 region: CALLTGVHEQFF. As DNA, the CDR3 is TGTGCCCTCCTCACAGGGGTCCATGAGCAGTTCTTC.

The chain combines TRBV5-1 with TRBJ1-1, with D maybe TRBD1 (5 bases). Germline V gene data show CDR1 as SGHRS and CDR2 as YFSETQ. Trimming shortened V by 4 bases and J by 11 bases, and 24 bases separated the two germline ends. The CDR3 length is 15 residues. CDR3 nucleotide sequence: TGCGCCAGCAGCCCATCCGGCGGGACGGCTATGCGGGCTTTCTTT. Translating it yields CASSPSGGTAMRAFF.

This clonotype has ten or more counts. The chain uses TRBV20-1 and TRBJ2-7; 8 bases are shared with TRBD2. CDR1 DFQATT and CDR2 SNEGSKA come from the germline V gene (reference sequence). The V and J ends lost 7 bases and 1 base, in that order; junction bases with no gene match: 9. The length of the CDR3 is 14 residues. CDR3 coding DNA: TGCAGTGGTATTCCGGGACTAGGGTCCTACGAGCAGTACTTC. Translation: CSGIPGLGSYEQYF.

This clonotype showed up just a few times. The rearrangement uses TRBV5-5 and TRBJ2-4; maybe TRBD1 (5 bases). V shed 2 bases and J shed 0 bases, with 12 bases lying between them. The V gene's germline CDR1 is SGHKS and CDR2 YYEKEE (reference sequence). The CDR3 consists of 16 residues. The CDR3 DNA is TGTGCCAGCAGCTTCTCGACAGCCAAAGCCAAAAACATTCAGTACTTC. Its translation is CASSFSTAKAKNIQYF.

V usage is TRBV29-1 and J usage is TRBJ2-1; no firm D call. V shed 1 base and J shed 5 bases, with 18 bases lying between them. CDR3 length equals 16 residues. Germline CDR1 SQVTM, CDR2 ANQGSEA. Here the CDR3 DNA reads TGCAGCGTTGAAGGATCGCGGCGGCATCCCGACAATGAGCAGTTCTTC. This translates into CSVEGSRRHPDNEQFF.

This clonotype was seen more than once but under ten times. The V and J genes are TRBV20-1 and TRBJ2-5; 9 nucleotides align to TRBD1. The CDR3 covers 13 residues. CDR1 and CDR2 from the germline V gene are DFQATT and SNEGSKA (reference sequence). The CDR3 is CSVLGQGRETQYF. The CDR3 region has the DNA TGCAGCGTTCTCGGACAGGGGAGAGAGACCCAGTACTTC.

V gene TRBV7-9 combines with J gene TRBJ2-3; D perhaps matches TRBD2 (6 bases). The CDR3 length is 15 residues. The V and J ends lost 5 bases and 4 bases respectively, with 16 bases between them. Germline V gene data show CDR1 as SEHNR and CDR2 as FQNEAQ (reference sequence). In DNA form, the CDR3 reads TGTGCCAGCAGCCTTACGTCGGGGGTCCCAGATACGCAGTATTTT. The encoded protein is CASSLTSGVPDTQYF.

This clonotype was observed once. The chain joins TRBV5-1 to TRBJ2-7, with D possibly matching TRBD1 (6 bases). The CDR3 totals 15 residues. Deletions cut 7 bases from V and 7 bases from J, with 24 bases between. From germline, CDR1 is SGHRS and CDR2 YFSETQ. CDR3 protein: CASSPTRDTPAEQYF. The CDR3 DNA sequence: TGCGCCAGCTCCCCCACCCGGGACACACCTGCGGAGCAGTACTTC.

This clonotype showed up just a few times. The chain links TRBV20-1 to TRBJ1-5; 7 bases are a match to TRBD1. Trimming cost V 1 base and J 4 bases; bases outside gene matches: 10. This CDR3 has 16 amino acids. Germline V CDR1 and CDR2: DFQATT, SNEGSKA (reference sequence). CDR3 nucleotides: TGCAGTGCTAGAGCGAGTAGGGGGCTGGGAAATCAGCCCCAGCATTTT. Protein: CSARASRGLGNQPQHF.

In this sample, this clonotype turned up a few times. This chain uses TRBV27 with TRBJ2-7, with TRBD1 matching 7 bases. The V gene end was trimmed by 2 bases and the J gene end by 2 bases; junction bases not matched to a gene: 9. The CDR3 loop spans 16 amino acids. CDR1 is MNHEY and CDR2 is SMNVEV in the germline V gene (reference sequence). The DNA of the CDR3 is TGTGCCAGCAGTTTAGTGTCGGGCAGGGGGACCTACGAGCAGTACTTC. Amino acids: CASSLVSGRGTYEQYF.

This clonotype appeared a few times. The chain combines TRBV30 with TRBJ2-1; a possible D gene is TRBD1 (5 bases). CDR3 length: 14 amino acids. Trimming pared 3 bases from V and 0 bases from J, leaving 9 bases between. Per germline, CDR1 GTSNPN and CDR2 SVGIG (reference sequence). The CDR3 spells CAWRATVSYNEQFF. The CDR3 DNA follows: TGTGCCTGGAGGGCGACAGTCTCCTACAATGAGCAGTTCTTC.

This sequence joins TRBV5-6 and TRBJ2-1; 13 positions match TRBD2. CDR1 is SGHDT and CDR2 is YYEEEE in the germline V gene. The CDR3 is made up of 17 amino acids. The V gene end was trimmed by 4 bases and the J gene end by 2 bases; junction bases not matched to a gene: 6. The CDR3 DNA follows: TGTGCCAGCAGCCCCACTAGCGGGAGGGCGGCCTACAATGAGCAGTTCTTC. This encodes CASSPTSGRAAYNEQFF.

This clonotype was found a few times. The V call is TRBV20-1, the J call TRBJ1-4; D gene ambiguous. The CDR3 length is 12 residues. The germline V and J ends were trimmed by 6 bases and 8 bases, with 13 bases remaining between them. Germline CDR1 is DFQATT and CDR2 is SNEGSKA (reference sequence). Here the CDR3 reads CSAADLEEKLFF. The CDR3 DNA reads TGCAGTGCCGCGGACTTGGAGGAAAAACTGTTTTTT.

This clonotype occurred a few times. This chain joins TRBV6-1 and TRBJ2-2, with 9 bases matching TRBD2. V lost 4 bases and J lost 7; bases outside the gene matches: 13. The germline CDR1 and CDR2 sequences are MNHNS and SASEGT. There are 17 residues in the CDR3. Written as DNA, the CDR3 is TGTGCCAGCAGTGGTTCTGTTAGCGGGAGAGGTCACGGGGAGCTGTTTTTT. Encoded protein: CASSGSVSGRGHGELFF.

This clonotype was seen a handful of times. This chain connects TRBV28 to TRBJ2-7; tentatively, D is TRBD1 or TRBD2 (5 bases each). Per the germline V gene, CDR1 is MDHEN and CDR2 is SYDVKM. Trimming took 5 bases from V and 5 from J, leaving 19 bases between them. This CDR3 is built from 15 residues. DNA for the CDR3: TGTGCCAGCAGTCTCTCGTCAGAGGGGTTGAACGAGCAGTACTTC. It is translated as CASSLSSEGLNEQYF.

This clonotype was counted between two and nine times. The J gene is TRBJ1-6, the V gene TRBV7-2, with TRBD1 as a possible D gene (5 bases). Trimming took 5 bases from V and 9 from J, leaving 17 bases between them. Per germline, CDR1 SGHTA and CDR2 FQGNSA. CDR3 size: 15 residues. CDR3 in DNA: TGTGCCAGCAGCCTAGGGGCAGGGTATGCTTCACCCCTCCACTTT. This sequence encodes CASSLGAGYASPLHF.

This sequence joins TRBV15 and TRBJ1-5, with D maybe TRBD1 (6 bases). The germline V gene has CDR1 LNHNV and CDR2 YYDKDF (reference sequence). The CDR3 runs 16 residues. The V end was cut by 3 bases, the J end by 4 bases, with 16 bases between. CDR3 nucleotides: TGTGCCACCAGCAGCTCAGGGGCCCGTGGGAATCAGCCCCAGCATTTT. Its protein is CATSSSGARGNQPQHF.

This clonotype was found many times. The chain employs TRBV20-1 and TRBJ2-3; no clear D gene. The CDR3 consists of 13 residues. The V and J ends lost 3 bases and 0 bases respectively, with 7 bases between them. Per germline, CDR1 DFQATT and CDR2 SNEGSKA (reference sequence). CDR3 DNA: TGCAGTGCTAGGCAGGCCAGCACAGATACGCAGTATTTT. Translation: CSARQASTDTQYF.

In its sample, this clonotype was seen many times. This chain connects TRBV5-5 to TRBJ2-5, with D hard to call. The CDR3 has 15 amino acids. V lost 1 base to trimming and J lost 0 bases, with 10 bases between them. Germline lookup yields CDR1 SGHKS and CDR2 YYEKEE (reference sequence). DNA for the CDR3: TGTGCCAGCAGCTTGTATTCTAGGGACCAAGAGACCCAGTACTTC. Protein: CASSLYSRDQETQYF.

This clonotype has a handful of counts. In DNA form, the CDR3 reads TGCAGTGCTAGGCCGGACAGGGGGCTTAATTCACCCCTCCACTTT. Translating gives CSARPDRGLNSPLHF. J is TRBJ1-6 and V is TRBV20-1; 11 bases fit TRBD1. Germline CDR1 DFQATT, CDR2 SNEGSKA (reference sequence). V was pared by 3 bases and J by 6 bases, with 4 bases of the junction left unmatched. The CDR3 loop spans 15 amino acids.

This chain uses TRBV6-2 or TRBV6-3 with TRBJ2-3; 7 positions agree with TRBD1. Trimming at V came to 7 bases and at J to 2 bases, leaving 18 bases not matched to a gene. The CDR3 runs to 18 residues. Germline-derived CDR1 and CDR2 are MNHEY and SVGEGT. The CDR3 bases are TGTGCCAGCACCTTACAGACCGGCAGGGGGAGTATCACAGATACGCAGTATTTT. It codes for CASTLQTGRGSITDTQYF.